This T cell receptor beta chain was observed in a study of blood T cell repertoires in COVID-19. Study context: Acute and convalescent COVID-19 samples came from the United States, Italy and Spain.

Clones were read by immunoSEQ multiplex PCR, and TCRdb kept only the in-frame ones, dropping some. The sample lists around 150,000 clones; around 90% were seen once. Germline V lookup: CDR1 KGHSH, CDR2 LQKENI. The V end was cut by 6 bases, the J end by 4 bases, with 19 bases between. CDR3 length: 16 amino acids. Sequenced: peripheral blood. The TCR sequence derives from a woman aged 55 to 70 with active or convalescent COVID-19. V usage is TRBV18 and J usage is TRBJ1-3; D unclear. The CDR3 bases are TGTGCCAGCTCCCCCGTCAGTTCTAGAGGAGGAAACACCATATATTTT. This encodes CASSPVSSRGGNTIYF.